The TCR beta chain under discussion was sequenced for a study of PD-L1 blockade in urothelial cancer. This clone was counted only a few times. Its antigen is undetermined. Described time point: pretreatment peripheral blood. The table came from immunoSEQ multiplex PCR; TCRdb's copy has only in-frame clones and leaves some out. This sample has 48,000 or so clones, with around 85% found just once. The V gene's germline CDR1 is LNHDA and CDR2 SQIVND (reference sequence). The CDR3 consists of 13 residues. V was shortened by 6 bases and J by 5 bases, with 13 bases between the two germline ends. The study, taken as a whole, reports: Pretreatment TCR clonality in blood, when below the median, was predictive of better survival.

The material was PBMCs, obtained around atezolizumab (anti-PD-L1) treatment. This chain links TRBV19 with TRBJ1-1; possible D gene TRBD1, 6 bases. The receptor was isolated from a woman in her sixties with urothelial cancer. CDR3 protein: CASRIQGGTEAFF. The CDR3 nucleotides are TGTGCCAGTAGGATACAGGGTGGGACTGAAGCTTTCTTT.